Listed below are T cell receptor beta chains from one sample, sequenced in a study of post-analysis software for immune sequencing data. In TCRdb, the PCR reads were re-called with MiXCR into one record per CDR3 protein. The sample records about 200,000 distinct CDR3 sequences, over 25% being singletons. Source material: blood. These TCRs come from a girl younger than 18 with multiple sclerosis. CDR3s include the opening cysteine and the closing phenylalanine or tryptophan. The D gene is left open where the match is weak. Part of the rows lack a size; the others show once, few, many or a class for expanded clones.

D	size	V	J	DNA	CDR3
TRBD1	many	TRBV7-2	TRBJ1-6	TGTGCCAGCACCAGACAGGGGATCTCCTATAATTCACCCCTCCACTTT	CASTRQGISYNSPLHF
NA	NA	TRBV5-6	TRBJ2-7	TGTGCCAGCAGCTTACAGGGATCGGTCTACAATGAGCAGTACTTC	CASSLQGSVYNEQYF
TRBD2	NA	TRBV3-1	TRBJ2-2	TGTGCCAGCAGCCAAGATAGAGCGGGGAGCCTCAGGGTCGGGGAGCTGTTTTTT	CASSQDRAGSLRVGELFF
NA	few	TRBV18	TRBJ1-6	TGTGCCAGCTCACCACCAGTGGGGCAGGGCAATTCACCCCTCCACTTT	CASSPPVGQGNSPLHF
TRBD2	few	TRBV10-3	TRBJ2-1	TGTGCCGTCAAAGAGGGGATGCTAGCGGGGGTCGACAATGAGCAGTTCTTC	CAVKEGMLAGVDNEQFF
NA	many	TRBV20-1	TRBJ2-4	TGCAGTGCTAGGAAAACGGGCCCAAAGGGCATTCAGTACTTC	CSARKTGPKGIQYF
TRBD1	NA	TRBV7-6	TRBJ2-3	TGTGCCAGCAGCTTAGGGGGGACAGGGGGGCCTTCAGATACGCAGTATTTT	CASSLGGTGGPSDTQYF
TRBD1	few	TRBV5-1	TRBJ1-2	TGCGCCACCAGCGATGGGACAGGGGTAATTGGCTACACCTTC	CATSDGTGVIGYTF
NA	few	TRBV7-2	TRBJ2-7	TGTGCCAGCAGCTTAGAGCCGATGATGGGAGAGCAGTACTTC	CASSLEPMMGEQYF
NA	many	TRBV3-1	TRBJ1-5	TGTGCCAGCAGCCAAGACAGTGGGTTCCAGCCCCAGCATTTT	CASSQDSGFQPQHF
NA	once	TRBV6-2/TRBV6-3	TRBJ2-5	NA	CASSSSEVQETQYF
TRBD2	NA	TRBV28	TRBJ2-1	TGTGCCAGCAGCCCAGCGGGAGACTTAGCTGAGCAGTTCTTC	CASSPAGDLAEQFF
TRBD1	many	TRBV29-1	TRBJ2-5	TGCAGCCCTTGGGACAGGGGGGCAGAGACCCAGTACTTC	CSPWDRGAETQYF
NA	few	TRBV7-8	TRBJ1-1	TGTGCCAGCAGCCTGCGACCGTATGAAGCTTTCTTT	CASSLRPYEAFF
TRBD1	NA	TRBV2	TRBJ2-3	TGTGCCTGCAGACCACCACTTACAGGACAGGTCAAGTCAGATACGCAGTATTTT	CACRPPLTGQVKSDTQYF
TRBD1	NA	TRBV24-1	TRBJ2-5	TGTGCCACCAGTGATCCCGGACAGGGTCTAACTGAGCAGTACTTC	CATSDPGQGLTEQYF
NA	NA	TRBV6-1	TRBJ1-6	TGTGCCAGCAGTGAACTAGGGGCCAATTCACCCCACCACTTT	CASSELGANSPHHF
NA	NA	TRBV9	TRBJ2-1	TGTGCCAGCACGGACGAGGGCAATGAGCAGTTCTTC	CASTDEGNEQFF
TRBD2	NA	TRBV7-2	TRBJ2-1	TGTGCCAGCAGCTTAGCGGGGACGGGGGGGCCCTACAATGAGCAGTTCTTC	CASSLAGTGGPYNEQFF
NA	NA	TRBV5-1	TRBJ2-1	TGCGCCAGCAGCTTGTTGACTGCGAGCTCCTACAATGCGCAGTTCTTC	CASSLLTASSYNAQFF
NA	NA	TRBV6-1	TRBJ1-6	TGTGCCAGCATAGGAAAGGCCTTCTCCAATTCACCCCTCCACTTT	CASIGKAFSNSPLHF
TRBD1	few	TRBV2	TRBJ1-1	TGTGCCAGCAGGGCCCTACAGGGGCTGAACACTGAAGCTTTCTTT	CASRALQGLNTEAFF
TRBD2	many	TRBV6-1	TRBJ2-1	TGTGCCAGCAGCTCCATACTAGCGCTAAACTCCTACAATGAGCAGTTCTTC	CASSSILALNSYNEQFF
NA	NA	TRBV12-3/TRBV12-4	TRBJ2-1	TGTGCCAGCACCGACGCAGTGGATGAGCAGTTCTTC	CASTDAVDEQFF
TRBD2	few	TRBV18	TRBJ2-3	TGTGCCAGCTCACCACTCGGGACTAGCGGGGGTAGCACAGATACGCAGTATTTT	CASSPLGTSGGSTDTQYF
TRBD1	many	TRBV27	TRBJ2-4	TGTGCCAGCGGAGATACAGGGGCCCCAGCCAAAAACATTCAGTACTTC	CASGDTGAPAKNIQYF
TRBD2	NA	TRBV3-1	TRBJ2-1	TGTGCCAGCAGCACCGGGACTAGCGGTCGGGATGAGCAGTTCTTC	CASSTGTSGRDEQFF
NA	NA	TRBV28	TRBJ2-7	TGTGCCAGCAGTTTACTAGGCGGTACCTACGAGCAGTACTTC	CASSLLGGTYEQYF
NA	NA	TRBV19	TRBJ1-2	TGTGCCAGTAGTTTCCGGGACACCTTCCCCTATGGCTACACCTTC	CASSFRDTFPYGYTF
NA	many	TRBV18	TRBJ2-5	TGTGCCAGCTCACCCCCAGGGTTGAAGACCCAGTACTTC	CASSPPGLKTQYF
NA	NA	TRBV9	TRBJ1-4	TGTGCCAGCAGCTCGGGCTTTAGGGGGGAAAAACTGTTTTTT	CASSSGFRGEKLFF
NA	NA	TRBV29-1	TRBJ2-5	TGCAGCGTTCAGGAGGGACAAGAGACCCAGTACTTC	CSVQEGQETQYF
TRBD2	NA	TRBV11-2	TRBJ2-1	TGTGCCAGTAGCTGGGGACTATCCAATGAGCAGTTCTTC	CASSWGLSNEQFF
TRBD2	many	TRBV29-1	TRBJ2-1	TGCAGCGTTGAAGTACCGACTAGCGGGAGCTCCTACAATGAGCAGTTCTTC	CSVEVPTSGSSYNEQFF
NA	NA	TRBV13	TRBJ1-1	TGTGCCAGCAAAGGAGAAGGGGTGAACACTGAAGCTTTCTTT	CASKGEGVNTEAFF
NA	few	TRBV18	TRBJ2-1	TGTGCCAGTTCACCACACGACGAGCAGTTCTTC	CASSPHDEQFF
TRBD2	many	TRBV9	TRBJ2-3	TGTGCCAGCAGCTTCTACAGCGGGGGGGGAGATACGCAGTATTTT	CASSFYSGGGDTQYF
NA	NA	TRBV5-1	TRBJ2-2	TGCGCCAGCGGCCCGACGGGTGGCACCGGGGAGCTGTTTTTT	CASGPTGGTGELFF
TRBD2	NA	TRBV20-1	TRBJ2-1	TGCAGTGCTCCCCCTAGCGGGGCATACAATGAGCAGTTCTTC	CSAPPSGAYNEQFF
NA	many	TRBV6-5	TRBJ2-1	TGTGCCAGCAGCGATCGACAGGCCGATGAGCAGTTCTTC	CASSDRQADEQFF
TRBD1	NA	TRBV13	TRBJ1-6	TGTGCCAGCAGCCGACGGACAGGGGGCGTCTCCTATAATTCACCCCTCCACTTT	CASSRRTGGVSYNSPLHF
NA	NA	TRBV2	TRBJ1-1	TGTGCCAGCAGTGAAGCGGCTTATCTTGGGGGGCAGACTGAAGCTTTCTTT	CASSEAAYLGGQTEAFF
NA	NA	TRBV5-1	TRBJ1-4	TGCGCCAGCAGCCAGACAGCTGAGAGGGAAAAACTGTTTTTT	CASSQTAEREKLFF
TRBD1	many	TRBV7-2	TRBJ2-3	TGTGCCAGCAGCTTAGCCGGGACAGCTAGCACAGATACGCAGTATTTT	CASSLAGTASTDTQYF
NA	NA	TRBV28	TRBJ2-4	TGTGCCAGCAGTGGACAGTCCATAGCCAAAAACATTCAGTACTTC	CASSGQSIAKNIQYF
TRBD2	NA	TRBV20-1	TRBJ2-7	TGCAGTGCTAGAGATCCAGCGGGAGGGTCCTACGAGCAGTACTTC	CSARDPAGGSYEQYF
NA	many	TRBV20-1	TRBJ1-6	TGCAGTGCCGACGTCCAGGGGTCAGGGCCCCTCCACTTT	CSADVQGSGPLHF
NA	NA	TRBV5-1	TRBJ2-4	TGCGCCAGCAGGGTGGTAAAGAGCGGCACCACCGGCATGGAGGCCAAAAACATTCAGTACTTC	CASRVVKSGTTGMEAKNIQYF
NA	NA	TRBV6-1	TRBJ1-6	TGTGCCAGCAGTGAATTCTCTGGGGCACCCCTCCACTTT	CASSEFSGAPLHF
NA	NA	TRBV20-1	TRBJ2-2	TGCAGTGCCCCCAGGGGACAACCGACCGGGGAGCTGTTTTTT	CSAPRGQPTGELFF
NA	many	TRBV4-1	TRBJ2-1	TGCGCCAGCAGCCCCCCCCTAGACGACAATGAGCAGTTCTTC	CASSPPLDDNEQFF
TRBD1	many	TRBV6-5	TRBJ2-5	TGTGCCAGCAGCAGGACAGGGATCGAGACCCAGTACTTC	CASSRTGIETQYF
NA	NA	TRBV11-2	TRBJ2-1	NA	CASSFYICSAIPSHFTDNEQFF
TRBD1	NA	TRBV5-1	TRBJ1-5	TGCGCCAGCAGATTCGGGGACAGGGGGAGCAATCAGCCCCAGCATTTT	CASRFGDRGSNQPQHF
NA	few	TRBV20-1	TRBJ1-2	TGCAGTGCTAGAGTCGAGGTGACCGTCTATGGCTACACCTTC	CSARVEVTVYGYTF